Each of the 4 T cell receptor beta chains below was sequenced from the same sample in a study of T-cell reconstitution after alpha-beta-depleted transplantation in children. Construction of the TCRbeta library involved unique molecular identifiers. TCRdb reprocessed the PCR reads with MiXCR, giving one entry per CDR3 protein. The sample holds more than 200,000 distinct CDR3 sequences, about 8.2% seen once. The sample was PBMCs, mostly from graft donor cells, taken 360 days after TCRalphabeta/CD19-depleted stem cell transplant. The receptors stem from a male patient aged 2 to 10 who had a stem cell transplant for acute myeloid leukemia, so the T cells may come from the graft donor.

This clonotype turned up a few times. The chain joins TRBV28 to TRBJ2-1; the match to TRBD2 covers 7 bases. Looked up from germline, CDR1 is MDHEN and CDR2 is SYDVKM. Losses at the gene ends were 2 bases for V and 8 bases for J; bases not matched to a gene: 6. This CDR3 region has 14 residues. Written as DNA, the CDR3 is TGTGCCAGCAGTTTAGGGGGGGTGGACGATGAGCAGTTCTTC. It translates to CASSLGGVDDEQFF.

This clonotype has a count of ten or more. This rearrangement joins TRBV12-3 or TRBV12-4 to TRBJ2-3; no clear D. Trimming left V 6 bases short and J 0 bases short, with 10 bases between. The CDR3 has 14 residues. The CDR3 here is CASRAPVSTDTQYF. The CDR3 region has the DNA TGTGCCAGCAGAGCTCCAGTAAGCACAGATACGCAGTATTTT.

This clonotype has at least ten counts. CDR3 protein: CASTLLATAPYSNQPQHF. CDR3 in DNA: TGTGCCAGCACCCTTCTAGCGACAGCGCCCTATAGCAATCAGCCCCAGCATTTT. The chain links TRBV7-3 to TRBJ1-5, with a tentative D call TRBD1 (5 bases). Germline values: CDR1 SGHTA, CDR2 FQGTGA. This CDR3 has 18 residues. V was clipped by 7 bases and J by 0 bases, with 22 bases between them. The variable domain in full, completed from reference TRBV7-3 and TRBJ1-5, reads GAGVSQTPSNKVTEKGKYVELRCDPISGHTALYWYRQSLGQGPEFLIYFQGTGAADDSGLPNDRFFAVRPEGSVSTLKIQRTERGDSAVYLCASTLLATAPYSNQPQHFGDGTRLSIL.

The gene calls are TRBV12-3 or TRBV12-4 and TRBJ2-2; 7 nucleotides align to TRBD1. The trim removed 4 bases at V and 2 bases at J, leaving 7 bases unmatched. CDR3 length equals 16 residues. The CDR3 DNA reads TGTGCCAGCAGTTCCCACAGGGGCGGTAACACCGGGGAGCTGTTTTTT. Its protein product is CASSSHRGGNTGELFF.